These 18 T cell receptor beta chains were all obtained from the same sample, sequenced in a study of blood T cell repertoires in COVID-19. Assay used: immunoSEQ multiplex PCR; TCRdb lists only in-frame clones, some missing. The table records 250,000 to 350,000 clones, around 87% of them present only once. Sequenced sample: peripheral blood. These receptors were collected from a woman aged 45 to 65 who had recovered from COVID-19.

This chain joins TRBV11-3 and TRBJ2-2; 7 nucleotides match TRBD2. Germline-derived CDR1 and CDR2 are SGHNT and YENEEA. V lost 5 bases and J lost 3; bases outside the gene matches: 6. The CDR3 extends over 15 amino acids. Here the CDR3 reads CASSPRGRDTGELFF. The CDR3 DNA reads as TGTGCCAGCAGCCCCCGAGGGAGGGACACCGGGGAGCTGTTTTTT.

The gene calls are TRBV6-6 and TRBJ1-1; the match to TRBD1 covers 8 bases. The CDR3 runs to 14 residues. CDR1 is MNHNY, CDR2 SVGAGI, per germline (reference sequence). Unmatched junction bases numbered 2, after V lost 4 bases and J lost 1 base. The DNA for the CDR3 is TGTGCCAGCAGTTCGGACAGGGCGAACACTGAAGCTTTCTTT. This encodes CASSSDRANTEAFF.

The chain has TRBV6-5 and TRBJ2-7; TRBD2 matches 11 bases. Germline-derived CDR1 and CDR2 are MNHEY and SVGAGI. Trimming cost V 6 bases and J 0 bases; bases outside gene matches: 4. The CDR3 has 15 residues. CDR3 bases: TGTGCCAGCAGCTCTACTAGCGGGAGCTCCTACGAGCAGTACTTC. Encoded protein: CASSSTSGSSYEQYF.

The chain recombines TRBV6-7 with TRBJ2-6; D possibly corresponds to TRBD1 (5 bases). TRBV6-7 is flagged as an ORF with uncertain function. V lost 3 bases to trimming and J lost 0 bases, with 9 bases between them. The CDR3 is made up of 16 amino acids. CDR3 residues: CASSYYRTSGANVLTF. CDR3 DNA sequence: TGTGCCAGCAGTTATTACAGGACCTCTGGGGCCAACGTCCTGACTTTC.

The CDR3 region has the DNA TGTGCCAGCAGTGAATATAGGGGATACACTGAAGCTTTCTTT. This gives the protein CASSEYRGYTEAFF. The V call is TRBV6-1, the J call TRBJ1-1; D might be TRBD1 (5 bases). There are 14 residues in the CDR3. Germline loops: CDR1 MNHNS, CDR2 SASEGT. V was trimmed by 2 bases and J by 3 bases, leaving 10 bases between them.

The chain carries TRBV19 and TRBJ1-1; D is ambiguous. This CDR3 has 12 residues. Looked up from germline, CDR1 is LNHDA and CDR2 is SQIVND (reference sequence). Trimming stripped 6 bases from V and 2 bases from J, with 7 bases between. The CDR3 DNA follows: TGTGCCAGTAGGGCGGTTAACACTGAAGCTTTCTTT. It encodes CASRAVNTEAFF.

V is TRBV6-2 or TRBV6-3 and J is TRBJ2-7, with 7 bases lining up with TRBD2. This CDR3 region has 15 residues. CDR1 and CDR2 (germline): MNHEY, SVGEGT. V trimming: 1 base; J trimming: 0 bases; junction bases outside the gene matches: 3. In DNA form, the CDR3 reads TGTGCCAGCAGTTACTTAGCGGGCCCCTCCTACGAGCAGTACTTC. Amino acid sequence: CASSYLAGPSYEQYF.

The genes are TRBV7-2 and TRBJ1-2, with D tentatively TRBD1 (5 bases). Germline CDR1 is SGHTA and CDR2 is FQGNSA. The CDR3 extends over 14 amino acids. V was shortened by 5 bases and J by 3 bases, with 13 bases between the two germline ends. CDR3 sequence: CASSEQVADYGYTF. The CDR3 bases are TGTGCCAGCAGCGAACAGGTCGCCGACTATGGCTACACCTTC. The whole variable domain, remainder taken from reference TRBV7-2 and TRBJ1-2, is GAGVSQSPSNKVTEKGKDVELRCDPISGHTALYWYRQSLGQGLEFLIYFQGNSAPDKSGLPSDRFSAERTGGSVSTLTIQRTQQEDSAVYLCASSEQVADYGYTFGSGTRLTVV.

This clone was observed a single time. The chain carries TRBV19 and TRBJ2-1; 8 bases fit TRBD2. V was pared by 5 bases and J by 4 bases, with 7 bases of the junction left unmatched. This CDR3 has 15 amino acids. Germline V gene lookup returns CDR1 LNHDA and CDR2 SQIVND (reference sequence). CDR3 DNA: TGTGCCAGTAGTTCTAAAGCGGGGGCTTACAATGAGCAGTTCTTC. Translated: CASSSKAGAYNEQFF.

V and J are TRBV29-1 and TRBJ1-1; D unresolved. The CDR3 has 12 amino acids. Per germline, CDR1 SQVTM and CDR2 ANQGSEA. The V end lost 7 bases, the J end lost 3 bases, and 12 bases lay between the germline ends. CDR3 sequence reads: CSGRWWYTEAFF. In DNA form, the CDR3 reads TGCAGCGGGAGGTGGTGGTACACTGAAGCTTTCTTT.

The J gene is TRBJ2-1, the V gene TRBV24-1; a weak D match, TRBD2 (5 bases). Germline V gives CDR1 KGHDR, CDR2 SFDVKD. The V end lost 0 bases, the J end lost 6 bases, and 11 bases lay between the germline ends. CDR3 size: 15 residues. CDR3 bases: TGTGCCACCAGTGATTTGCCCGGGGTCAGCAATGAGCAGTTCTTC. Amino acid sequence: CATSDLPGVSNEQFF.

This clone was recorded only once. V usage is TRBV20-1 and J usage is TRBJ1-1, with D maybe TRBD1 (5 bases). The length of the CDR3 is 14 residues. Germline V gene data show CDR1 as DFQATT and CDR2 as SNEGSKA (reference sequence). V dropped 3 bases and J dropped 10 bases, with 21 bases sitting between them. The CDR3, as DNA: TGCAGTGCTAGTCTACCTCCAGGGTCTATTGGAGCTTTCTTT. Protein product: CSASLPPGSIGAFF.

This rearrangement joins TRBV4-3 to TRBJ2-7; 9 bases are a match to TRBD2. This CDR3 is 15 amino acids long. The V segment lost 1 base and the J segment 3 bases; nucleotides outside the gene matches: 4. Looked up from germline, CDR1 is LGHNA and CDR2 is YSLEER. CDR3 residues: CASSQAGTSFYEQYF. DNA of the CDR3: TGCGCCAGCAGCCAAGCCGGGACTAGCTTCTACGAGCAGTACTTC.

A note on this clone: The same CDR3 also results from other DNA sequences found in this sample. The chain uses TRBV27 and TRBJ1-1, with D perhaps TRBD1 (5 bases). Trimming stripped 3 bases from V and 8 bases from J, with 10 bases between. This CDR3 contains 12 residues. The germline V gene has CDR1 MNHEY and CDR2 SMNVEV (reference sequence). The CDR3 DNA follows: TGTGCCAGCAGTTTTCGGGGGACCGAAGCTTTCTTT. Encoded protein: CASSFRGTEAFF.

The chain links TRBV30 to TRBJ1-5, with TRBD1 matching 7 bases. V was pared by 5 bases and J by 1 base, with 8 bases of the junction left unmatched. This CDR3 is 15 amino acids long. Germline CDR1 and CDR2: GTSNPN and SVGIG (reference sequence). CDR3 residues: CAWDTGEVSNQPQHF. The CDR3 nucleotides read TGTGCCTGGGACACAGGGGAGGTCAGCAATCAGCCCCAGCATTTT.

V and J are TRBV6-5 and TRBJ2-2; D gene uncertain. The V gene's germline CDR1 is MNHEY and CDR2 SVGAGI. CDR3 size: 12 residues. With 3 bases removed from V and 5 bases from J, the gap between germline ends came to 4 bases. CDR3 region: CASSYETGELFF. The CDR3 DNA reads TGTGCCAGCAGTTATGAGACCGGGGAGCTGTTTTTT.

This chain uses TRBV6-5 with TRBJ1-1; D might be TRBD1 (5 bases). The germline CDR1 and CDR2 sequences are MNHEY and SVGAGI. The CDR3 length is 14 residues. Between the trimmed V and J ends, which lost 6 bases and 3 bases, there was a span of 14 bases. The CDR3 loop is CASRKKGSHTEAFF. The CDR3 DNA is TGTGCCAGCAGGAAAAAGGGGTCCCACACTGAAGCTTTCTTT.

The chain has TRBV6-2 or TRBV6-3 and TRBJ2-7, with 8 bases lining up with TRBD1. Germline V gene data show CDR1 as MNHEY and CDR2 as SVGEGT. The CDR3 is made up of 15 amino acids. V was clipped by 2 bases and J by 4 bases; unmatched bases: 7. For the CDR3, the DNA is TGTGCCAGCAGTTACCCCAGACAGGGGAGGTACGAGCAGTACTTC. This encodes CASSYPRQGRYEQYF.